These 17 T cell receptor beta chains originate from one sample sequenced in a study of beta chain features in type 1 diabetes. cDNA synthesis used the whole RNA isolate, giving expressed TCRB sequences. The assay was immunoSEQ multiplex PCR, and TCRdb's table has in-frame clones only and misses some. The sample contains about 900,000 clones, roughly 16% of which appear only once. Specimen: naive CD4+ T cells from blood. These receptors were collected from a young woman in good health.

The chain recombines TRBV18 with TRBJ2-5; possible D gene TRBD2, 6 bases. Trimming cost V 6 bases and J 5 bases, with 13 bases left between them. Per germline, CDR1 KGHSH and CDR2 LQKENI. This CDR3 spans 13 amino acids. The CDR3 protein is CASSLGGLETQYF. For the CDR3, the DNA is TGTGCCAGCTCCCTGGGGGGACTCGAGACCCAGTACTTC.

This clone was counted between two and nine times. The rearrangement uses TRBV5-1 and TRBJ2-2; 7 positions agree with TRBD1. With 4 bases clipped from V and 1 base from J, the junction kept 7 bases outside the gene matches. The CDR3 is made up of 16 amino acids. Germline V CDR1 and CDR2: SGHRS, YFSETQ. CDR3 in amino acids: CASSRTGTVNTGELFF. In DNA, the CDR3 is TGCGCCAGCAGCCGAACCGGGACAGTGAACACCGGGGAGCTGTTTTTT.

Remarks on this clone: Other DNA sequences in this sample translate to the same CDR3. The chain joins TRBV18 to TRBJ2-5; D might be TRBD1 (5 bases). The germline V gene has CDR1 KGHSH and CDR2 LQKENI. This CDR3 has 13 amino acids. Trimming left V 3 bases short and J 2 bases short, with 7 bases between. CDR3 bases: TGTGCCAGCTCACCGCAGGGACAAGAGACCCAGTACTTC. Its translation: CASSPQGQETQYF.

The chain's CDR3 is CASSVLGGSKNEQFF. The CDR3 bases are TGTGCCAGCAGCGTCTTGGGCGGGAGCAAGAATGAGCAGTTCTTC. The chain couples TRBV28 to TRBJ2-1, with 7 bases aligning to TRBD2. The V gene's germline CDR1 is MDHEN and CDR2 SYDVKM. This CDR3 region has 15 residues. The V and J ends lost 6 bases and 7 bases, in that order; junction bases with no gene match: 12. Drawing the rest from reference TRBV28 and TRBJ2-1, the complete variable domain is DVKVTQSSRYLVKRTGEKVFLECVQDMDHENMFWYRQDPGLGLRLIYFSYDVKMKEKGDIPEGYSVSREKKERFSLILESASTNQTSMYLCASSVLGGSKNEQFFGPGTRLTVL.

This clone was picked up one time. The rearrangement links TRBV21-1 to TRBJ2-2; TRBD1 is the table's D call, not checked against the DNA. TRBV21-1 has pseudogene status. The CDR3 consists of 20 residues. CDR3 region: CASRQHRTGAREVLSGELFF. Here the CDR3 DNA reads TGTGCCAGCAGGCAGCATCGGACAGGGGCGCGGGAGGTATTGTCCGGGGAGCTGTTTTTT.

This clone was counted between two and nine times. V is TRBV10-2 and J is TRBJ2-1; 11 positions match TRBD2. The V gene's germline CDR1 is WSHSY and CDR2 SAAADI. With V trimmed by 6 bases and J by 2 bases, 6 bases remained unmatched. This CDR3 is 16 amino acids long. CDR3 nucleotide sequence: TGCGCCAGCAGGGCACTAGCGGGAGTACCCTACAATGAGCAGTTCTTC. Its translation: CASRALAGVPYNEQFF.

The rearrangement uses TRBV5-1 and TRBJ2-1; D might be TRBD1 or TRBD2, each matching 5 bases. CDR1 and CDR2 from the germline V gene are SGHRS and YFSETQ. V was trimmed by 5 bases and J by 2 bases, leaving 11 bases between them. The CDR3 has 14 amino acids. CDR3 residues: CASSGDPTYNEQFF. For the CDR3, the DNA is TGCGCCAGCAGTGGGGACCCCACCTACAATGAGCAGTTCTTC.

The rearrangement links TRBV5-4 to TRBJ1-2, with D possibly TRBD1 on 5 matching bases. The germline V gene has CDR1 SGHNT and CDR2 YYREEE (reference sequence). V lost 5 bases and J 5 bases, leaving 13 bases between the germline ends. CDR3 length: 13 amino acids. In DNA, the CDR3 is TGTGCCAGCAGTCCTCAGGGTGGTTATGGCTACACCTTC. This gives the protein CASSPQGGYGYTF.

This clone was picked up a small number of times. The genes are TRBV5-6 and TRBJ1-1; the match to TRBD1 covers 7 bases. The CDR3 has 13 amino acids. The ends lost 1 base at V and 4 bases at J; junction bases unmatched: 1. In germline, CDR1 is SGHDT, CDR2 YYEEEE. The CDR3 region is CASSLQGGTEAFF. In DNA form, the CDR3 reads TGTGCCAGCAGCTTGCAGGGGGGCACTGAAGCTTTCTTT.

Only a few counts were recorded for this clone. This chain uses TRBV11-2 with TRBJ2-1; D gene unclear. The CDR3 spans 13 residues. V shed 0 bases and J shed 9 bases, with 9 bases lying between them. Germline CDR1 SGHAT, CDR2 FQNNGV. The CDR3 DNA sequence: TGTGCCAGCAGCTTAGATCTTCTCGGTGAGCAGTTCTTC. This encodes CASSLDLLGEQFF.

The chain recombines TRBV11-2 with TRBJ2-5; TRBD1 might be the D (6 bases). CDR1 SGHAT and CDR2 FQNNGV come from the germline V gene. The CDR3 is 16 amino acids. The V end was cut by 3 bases, the J end by 0 bases, with 14 bases between. In nucleotides, the CDR3 is TGTGCCAGCAGCTTCGGACAGACGATGTACCAAGAGACCCAGTACTTC. It translates to CASSFGQTMYQETQYF.

The sample holds a few counts of this clone. The rearrangement joins TRBV14 to TRBJ2-7; 7 bases map to TRBD2. CDR3 size: 15 residues. The V gene end was trimmed by 0 bases and the J gene end by 0 bases; junction bases not matched to a gene: 2. The germline V gene has CDR1 SGHDN and CDR2 FVKESK. CDR3 DNA: TGTGCCAGCAGCCAAGAGGGGGGGAGCTCCTACGAGCAGTACTTC. It codes for CASSQEGGSSYEQYF.

This clone occurred a few times. The chain joins TRBV28 to TRBJ2-7, with D uncertain. Germline V CDR1 and CDR2: MDHEN, SYDVKM. Deletions cut 5 bases from V and 4 bases from J, with 15 bases between. The CDR3 has 14 amino acids. This CDR3 reads CASSEHRAPYEQYF. In DNA, the CDR3 is TGTGCCAGCAGTGAACACCGGGCCCCATACGAGCAGTACTTC.

The V gene is TRBV10-3, the J gene TRBJ2-7; D gene unclear. Germline assignment: CDR1 ENHRY and CDR2 SYGVKD. V shed 6 bases and J shed 0 bases, with 3 bases lying between them. This CDR3 spans 11 amino acids. CDR3 loop: CAISNSYEQYF. CDR3 DNA sequence: TGTGCCATCAGCAACTCCTACGAGCAGTACTTC.

The rearrangement joins TRBV9 to TRBJ2-3; D gene ambiguous. Germline CDR1 and CDR2: SGDLS and YYNGEE. CDR3 length: 14 residues. V lost 0 bases and J lost 0, with 5 bases in between. In nucleotides, the CDR3 is TGTGCCAGCAGCGTAGACACTAGCACAGATACGCAGTATTTT. It is translated as CASSVDTSTDTQYF.

This clone was seen more than once but under ten times. The chain uses TRBV27 and TRBJ1-1, with D unresolved. V lost 2 bases to trimming and J lost 8 bases, with 12 bases between them. This CDR3 contains 13 residues. Germline V lookup: CDR1 MNHEY, CDR2 SMNVEV (reference sequence). The CDR3 coding sequence is TGTGCCAGCAGTTTAAAGATCGATACCGAAGCTTTCTTT. Translating gives CASSLKIDTEAFF.

This sequence joins TRBV27 and TRBJ2-3; no clear D gene. V lost 2 bases and J lost 1, with 10 bases in between. The CDR3 has 15 residues. Germline V gene lookup returns CDR1 MNHEY and CDR2 SMNVEV (reference sequence). CDR3 coding DNA: TGTGCCAGCAGTTTAAGGGCTAGAGGCACAGATACGCAGTATTTT. Translating it yields CASSLRARGTDTQYF.